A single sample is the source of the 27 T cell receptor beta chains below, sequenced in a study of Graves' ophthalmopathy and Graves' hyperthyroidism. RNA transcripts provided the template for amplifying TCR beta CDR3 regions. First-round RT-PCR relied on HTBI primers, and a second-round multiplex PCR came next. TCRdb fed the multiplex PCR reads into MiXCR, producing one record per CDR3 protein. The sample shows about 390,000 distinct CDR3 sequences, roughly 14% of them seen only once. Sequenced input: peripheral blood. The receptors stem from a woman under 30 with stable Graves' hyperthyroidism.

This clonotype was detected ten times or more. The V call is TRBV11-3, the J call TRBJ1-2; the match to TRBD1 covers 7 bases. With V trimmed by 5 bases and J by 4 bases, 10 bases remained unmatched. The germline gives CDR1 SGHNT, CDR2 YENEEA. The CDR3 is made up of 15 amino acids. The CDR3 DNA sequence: TGTGCCAGCAGCCCCGACAGGGCTGGCGGCTATGGCTACACCTTC. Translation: CASSPDRAGGYGYTF.

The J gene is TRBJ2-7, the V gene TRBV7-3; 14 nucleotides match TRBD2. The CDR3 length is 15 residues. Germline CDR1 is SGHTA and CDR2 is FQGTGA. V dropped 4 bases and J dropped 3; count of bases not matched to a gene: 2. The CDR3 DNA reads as TGTGCCAGCAGCTCGGGGACTAGCGGGGGCTACGAGCAGTACTTC. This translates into CASSSGTSGGYEQYF.

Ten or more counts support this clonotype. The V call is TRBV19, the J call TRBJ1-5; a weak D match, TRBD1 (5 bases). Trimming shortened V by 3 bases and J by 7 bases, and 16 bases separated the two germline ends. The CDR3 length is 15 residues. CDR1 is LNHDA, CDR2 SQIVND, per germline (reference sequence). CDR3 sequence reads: CASSMVRAVGQPQHF. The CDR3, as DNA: TGTGCCAGTAGTATGGTCAGGGCGGTAGGCCAGCCCCAGCATTTT.

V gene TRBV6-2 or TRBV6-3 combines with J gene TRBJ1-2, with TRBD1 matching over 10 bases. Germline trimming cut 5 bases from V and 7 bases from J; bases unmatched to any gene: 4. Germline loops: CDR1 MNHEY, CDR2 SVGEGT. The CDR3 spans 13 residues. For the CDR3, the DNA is TGTGCCAGCAGTCTGGACAGGGGGACTGGCTACACCTTC. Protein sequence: CASSLDRGTGYTF.

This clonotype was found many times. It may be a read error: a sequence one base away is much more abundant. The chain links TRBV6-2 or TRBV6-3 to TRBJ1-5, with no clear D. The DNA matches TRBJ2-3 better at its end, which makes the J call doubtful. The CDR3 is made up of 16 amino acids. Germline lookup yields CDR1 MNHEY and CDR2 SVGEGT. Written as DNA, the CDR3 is TGTGCCAGCAGTTACCTTCGTCGAAATAGCAATCAGCCCCAGTATTTT. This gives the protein CASSYLRRNSNQPQYF.

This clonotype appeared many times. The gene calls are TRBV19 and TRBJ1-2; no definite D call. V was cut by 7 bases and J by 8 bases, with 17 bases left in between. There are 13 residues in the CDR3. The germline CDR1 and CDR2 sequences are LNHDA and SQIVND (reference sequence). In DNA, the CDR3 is TGTGCCAGTAATCGGCCAGGCAGGCGAGGCTACACCTTC. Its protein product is CASNRPGRRGYTF. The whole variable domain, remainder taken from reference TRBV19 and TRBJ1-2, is DGGITQSPKYLFRKEGQNVTLSCEQNLNHDAMYWYRQDPGQGLRLIYYSQIVNDFQKGDIAEGYSVSREKKESFPLTVTSAQKNPTAFYLCASNRPGRRGYTFGSGTRLTVV.

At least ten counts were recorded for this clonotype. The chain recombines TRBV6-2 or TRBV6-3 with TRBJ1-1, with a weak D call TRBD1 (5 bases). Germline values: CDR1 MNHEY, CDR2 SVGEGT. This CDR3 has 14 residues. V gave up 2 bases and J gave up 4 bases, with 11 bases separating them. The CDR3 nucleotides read TGTGCCAGCAGTTACCCCCACGGGGGCACTGAAGCTTTCTTT. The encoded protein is CASSYPHGGTEAFF.

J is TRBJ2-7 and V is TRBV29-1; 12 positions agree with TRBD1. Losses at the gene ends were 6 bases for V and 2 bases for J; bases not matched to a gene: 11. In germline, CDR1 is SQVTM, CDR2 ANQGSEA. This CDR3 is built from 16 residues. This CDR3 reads CSVRGQGAFSAYEQYF. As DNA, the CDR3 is TGCAGCGTCCGGGGACAGGGGGCGTTCTCGGCCTACGAGCAGTACTTC.

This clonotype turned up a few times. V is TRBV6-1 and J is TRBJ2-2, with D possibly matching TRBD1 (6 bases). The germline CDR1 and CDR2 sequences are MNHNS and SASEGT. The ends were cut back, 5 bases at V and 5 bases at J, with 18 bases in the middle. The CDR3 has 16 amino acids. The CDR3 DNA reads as TGTGCCAGCAGTCTCCTCTCAGGGGACGGGACCGGGGAGCTGTTTTTT. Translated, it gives CASSLLSGDGTGELFF.

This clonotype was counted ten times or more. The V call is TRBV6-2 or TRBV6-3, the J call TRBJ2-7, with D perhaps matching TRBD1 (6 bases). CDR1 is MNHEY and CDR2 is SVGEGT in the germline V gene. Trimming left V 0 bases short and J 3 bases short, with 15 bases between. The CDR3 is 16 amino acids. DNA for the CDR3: TGTGCCAGCAGTTACTCATCGCGCCGGGACAACTACGAGCAGTACTTC. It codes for CASSYSSRRDNYEQYF.

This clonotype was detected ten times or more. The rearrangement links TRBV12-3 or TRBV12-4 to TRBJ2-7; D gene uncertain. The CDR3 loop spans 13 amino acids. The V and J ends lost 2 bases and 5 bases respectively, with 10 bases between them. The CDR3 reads CASSLKVLNEQYF. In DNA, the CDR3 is TGTGCCAGCAGTTTAAAGGTCCTGAACGAGCAGTACTTC.

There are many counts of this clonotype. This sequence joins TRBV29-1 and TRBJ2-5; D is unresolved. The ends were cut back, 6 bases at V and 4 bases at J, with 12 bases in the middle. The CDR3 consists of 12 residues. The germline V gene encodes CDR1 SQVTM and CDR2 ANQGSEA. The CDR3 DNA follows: TGCAGCGTCCCTCACCCTCGAGAGACCCAGTACTTC. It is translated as CSVPHPRETQYF.

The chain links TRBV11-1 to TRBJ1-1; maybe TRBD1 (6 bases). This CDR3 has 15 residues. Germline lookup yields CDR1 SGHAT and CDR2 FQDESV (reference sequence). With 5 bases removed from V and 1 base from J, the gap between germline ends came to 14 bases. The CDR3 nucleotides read TGTGCCAGCAGCACCAGGGGATTTCCGAACACTGAAGCTTTCTTT. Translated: CASSTRGFPNTEAFF.

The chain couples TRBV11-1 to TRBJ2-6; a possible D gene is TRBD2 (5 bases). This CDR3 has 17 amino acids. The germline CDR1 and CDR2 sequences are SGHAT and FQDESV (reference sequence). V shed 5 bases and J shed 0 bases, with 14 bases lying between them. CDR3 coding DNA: TGTGCCAGCAGCCCCGCCGGACTCGTCTCTGGGGCCAACGTCCTGACTTTC. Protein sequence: CASSPAGLVSGANVLTF. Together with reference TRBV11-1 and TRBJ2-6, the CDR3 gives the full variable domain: EAEVAQSPRYKITEKSQAVAFWCDPISGHATLYWYRQILGQGPELLVQFQDESVVDDSQLPKDRFSAERLKGVDSTLKIQPAELGDSAMYLCASSPAGLVSGANVLTFGAGSRLTVL.

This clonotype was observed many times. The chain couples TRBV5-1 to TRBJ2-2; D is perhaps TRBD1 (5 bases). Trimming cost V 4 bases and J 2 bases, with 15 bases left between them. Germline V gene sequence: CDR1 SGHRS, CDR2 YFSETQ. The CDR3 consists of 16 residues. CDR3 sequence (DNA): TGCGCCAGCAGCGCCAGGACACCATCAAACACCGGGGAGCTGTTTTTT. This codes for CASSARTPSNTGELFF.

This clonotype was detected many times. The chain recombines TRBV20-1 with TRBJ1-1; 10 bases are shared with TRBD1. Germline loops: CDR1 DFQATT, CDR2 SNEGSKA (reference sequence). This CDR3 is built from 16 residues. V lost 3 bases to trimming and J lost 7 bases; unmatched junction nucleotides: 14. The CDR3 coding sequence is TGCAGTGCTAGTGGGGACAGGGGAGGGTCGGGCGATGAAGCTTTCTTT. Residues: CSASGDRGGSGDEAFF.

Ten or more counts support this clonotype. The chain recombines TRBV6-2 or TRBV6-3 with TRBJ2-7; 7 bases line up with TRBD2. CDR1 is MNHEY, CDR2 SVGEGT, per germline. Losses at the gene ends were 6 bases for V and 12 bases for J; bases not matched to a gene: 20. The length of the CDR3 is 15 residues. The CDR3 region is CASRPQRGGSPRVYF. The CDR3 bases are TGTGCCAGCAGACCTCAGCGGGGAGGCTCACCTCGAGTGTACTTC.

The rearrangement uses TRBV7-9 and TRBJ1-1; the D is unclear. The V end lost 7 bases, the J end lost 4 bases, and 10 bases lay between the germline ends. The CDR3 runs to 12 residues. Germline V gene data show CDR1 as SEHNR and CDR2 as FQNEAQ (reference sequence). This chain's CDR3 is CASTIYTTEAFF. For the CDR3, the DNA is TGTGCCAGCACAATTTACACCACTGAAGCTTTCTTT.

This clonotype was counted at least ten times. The CDR3 DNA reads TGTGCCAGTAGTATTGGGTGGGATCCTGGAAACACCATATATTTT. Residues: CASSIGWDPGNTIYF. The chain combines TRBV19 with TRBJ1-3; D gene uncertain. Trimming left V 3 bases short and J 2 bases short, with 11 bases between. There are 15 residues in the CDR3. In germline, CDR1 is LNHDA, CDR2 SQIVND (reference sequence).

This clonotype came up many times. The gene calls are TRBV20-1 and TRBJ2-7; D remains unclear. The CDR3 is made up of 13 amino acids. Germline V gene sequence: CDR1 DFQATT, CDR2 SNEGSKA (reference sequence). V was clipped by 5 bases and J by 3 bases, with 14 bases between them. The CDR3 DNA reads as TGCAGTGCTTCCATAGGGCGCCTCTACGAGCAGTACTTC. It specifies CSASIGRLYEQYF.

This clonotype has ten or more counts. Written as DNA, the CDR3 is TGTGCCACCAGTGATTTGCCTTGGGGGGACACCGGGGAGCTGTTTTTT. It yields the protein CATSDLPWGDTGELFF. The chain couples TRBV24-1 to TRBJ2-2, with a weak D call TRBD2 (6 bases). V was shortened by 0 bases and J by 3 bases, with 10 bases between the two germline ends. CDR1 and CDR2 (germline): KGHDR, SFDVKD. The CDR3 runs 16 residues.

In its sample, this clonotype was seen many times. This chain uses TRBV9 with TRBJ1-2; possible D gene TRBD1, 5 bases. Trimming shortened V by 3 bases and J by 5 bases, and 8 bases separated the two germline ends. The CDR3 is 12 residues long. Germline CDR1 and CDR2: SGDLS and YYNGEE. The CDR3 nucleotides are TGTGCCAGCAGCGCGCAGGGTTATGGCTACACCTTC. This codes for CASSAQGYGYTF.

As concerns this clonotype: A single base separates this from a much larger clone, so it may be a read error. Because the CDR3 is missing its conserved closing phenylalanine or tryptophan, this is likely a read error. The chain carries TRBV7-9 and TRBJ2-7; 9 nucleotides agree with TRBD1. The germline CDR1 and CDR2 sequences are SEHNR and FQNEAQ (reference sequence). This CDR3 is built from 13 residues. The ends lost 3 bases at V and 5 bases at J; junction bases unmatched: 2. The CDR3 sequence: CASSLGQGNEQYY. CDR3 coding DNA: TGTGCCAGCAGCTTGGGACAGGGAAACGAGCAGTACTAC.

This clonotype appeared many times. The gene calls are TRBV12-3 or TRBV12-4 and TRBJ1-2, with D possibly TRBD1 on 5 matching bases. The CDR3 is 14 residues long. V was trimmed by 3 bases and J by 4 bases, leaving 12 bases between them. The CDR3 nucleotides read TGTGCCAGCAGTTTGGCAGGGACCTTCTATGGCTACACCTTC. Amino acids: CASSLAGTFYGYTF.

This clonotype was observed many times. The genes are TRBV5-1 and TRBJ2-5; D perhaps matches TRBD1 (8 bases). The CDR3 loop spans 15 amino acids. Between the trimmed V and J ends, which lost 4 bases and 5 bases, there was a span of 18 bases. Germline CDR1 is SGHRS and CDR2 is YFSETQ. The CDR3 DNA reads TGCGCCAGCAGCACCTCACAGGGGGGGTACGAGACCCAGTACTTC. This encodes CASSTSQGGYETQYF.

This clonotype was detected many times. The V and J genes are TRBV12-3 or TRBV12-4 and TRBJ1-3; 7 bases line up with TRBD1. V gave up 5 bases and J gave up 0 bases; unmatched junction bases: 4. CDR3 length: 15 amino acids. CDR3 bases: TGTGCCAGCAGTGTGACAGGGCTCTCTGGAAACACCATATATTTT. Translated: CASSVTGLSGNTIYF.

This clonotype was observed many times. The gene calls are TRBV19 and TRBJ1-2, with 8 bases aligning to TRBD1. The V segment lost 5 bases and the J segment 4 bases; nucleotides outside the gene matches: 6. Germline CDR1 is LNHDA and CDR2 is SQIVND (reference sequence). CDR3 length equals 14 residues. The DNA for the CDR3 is TGTGCCAGTAGTCGCGACAGGGGAATCTATGGCTACACCTTC. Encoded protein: CASSRDRGIYGYTF.